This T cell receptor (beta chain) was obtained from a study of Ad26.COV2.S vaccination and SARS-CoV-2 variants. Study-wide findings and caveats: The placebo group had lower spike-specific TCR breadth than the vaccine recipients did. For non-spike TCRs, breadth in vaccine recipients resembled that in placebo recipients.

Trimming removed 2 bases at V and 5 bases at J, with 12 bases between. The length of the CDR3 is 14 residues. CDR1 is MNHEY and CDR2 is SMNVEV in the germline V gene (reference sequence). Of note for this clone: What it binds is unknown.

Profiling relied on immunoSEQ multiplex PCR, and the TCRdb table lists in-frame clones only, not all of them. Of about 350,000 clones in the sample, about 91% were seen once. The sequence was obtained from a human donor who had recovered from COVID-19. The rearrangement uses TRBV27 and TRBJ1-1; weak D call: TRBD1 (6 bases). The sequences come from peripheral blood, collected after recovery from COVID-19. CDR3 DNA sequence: TGTGCCAGCAGTTTAAAGGGGGGAAGGACTGAAGCTTTCTTT. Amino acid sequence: CASSLKGGRTEAFF.